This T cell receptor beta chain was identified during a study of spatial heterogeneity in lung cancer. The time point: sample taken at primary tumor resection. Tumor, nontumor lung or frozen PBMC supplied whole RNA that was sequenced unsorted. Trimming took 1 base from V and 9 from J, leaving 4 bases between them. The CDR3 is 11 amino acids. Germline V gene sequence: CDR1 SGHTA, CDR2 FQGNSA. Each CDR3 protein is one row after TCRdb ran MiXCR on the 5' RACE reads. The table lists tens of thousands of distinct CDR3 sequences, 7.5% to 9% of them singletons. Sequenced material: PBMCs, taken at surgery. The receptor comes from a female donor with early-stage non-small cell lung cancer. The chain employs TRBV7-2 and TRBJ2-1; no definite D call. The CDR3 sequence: CASSLDTEQFF. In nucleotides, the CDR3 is TGTGCCAGCAGCTTAGATACTGAGCAGTTCTTC. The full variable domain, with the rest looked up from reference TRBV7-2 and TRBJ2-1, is GAGVSQSPSNKVTEKGKDVELRCDPISGHTALYWYRQSLGQGLEFLIYFQGNSAPDKSGLPSDRFSAERTGGSVSTLTIQRTQQEDSAVYLCASSLDTEQFFGPGTRLTVL.